These T cell receptor beta chains were read from a single sample in a study of shared clonotypes between healthy human individuals. Sequencing used immunoSEQ multiplex PCR; TCRdb keeps in-frame clones, though not all of them. The repertoire holds around 610,000 clones, with about 95% as singletons. The sequenced material came from naive CD8+ T cells sorted from blood. These receptors were collected from a woman between 25 and 40 years old in good health. The CDR3 runs from the conserved cysteine through the conserved F or W. D genes are given only for firm matches. Only part of the rows carry a size: once, few, many, or a class if the clone is expanded.

>TRBV14|TRBJ2-1|NA|NA
CASSQWAVADSYNEQFF
TGTGCCAGCAGCCAATGGGCTGTCGCGGACTCCTACAATGAGCAGTTCTTC
>TRBV28|TRBJ1-5|NA|NA
CASSFSRSLQPQHF
TGTGCCAGCAGTTTTTCTCGTTCGCTGCAGCCCCAGCATTTT
>TRBV27|TRBJ1-2|NA|TRBD1
CASATTGSYGYTF
TGTGCCAGCGCCACGACAGGGAGCTATGGCTACACCTTC
>TRBV4-1|TRBJ1-2|NA|NA
CASSPRGQGQSYTF
TGCGCCAGCAGCCCCCGGGGTCAGGGTCAAAGCTACACCTTC
>TRBV7-9|TRBJ2-5|once|NA
CASRAGGQETQYF
TGTGCCAGCAGGGCAGGGGGGCAAGAGACCCAGTACTTC
>TRBV27|TRBJ1-3|NA|NA
CASSLNLGNTIYF
TGTGCCAGCAGTCTAAACCTGGGAAACACCATATATTTT
>TRBV6-1|TRBJ1-2|NA|TRBD1
CATATGGRDGYTF
TGTGCCACTGCGACAGGGGGTAGAGATGGCTACACCTTC
>TRBV10-3|TRBJ2-3|NA|TRBD1
CAISEPTGTVVDTQYF
TGTGCCATCAGTGAGCCGACCGGGACAGTGGTAGATACGCAGTATTTT
>TRBV28|TRBJ1-5|NA|NA
CASSGNQPQHF
TGTGCCAGCAGTGGGAATCAGCCCCAGCATTTT
>TRBV2|TRBJ1-1|NA|NA
CASSETGEAFF
TGTGCCAGCAGTGAGACAGGAGAAGCTTTCTTT
>TRBV6-6|TRBJ2-5|NA|TRBD2
CASSYGGDQETQYF
TGTGCCAGCAGTTACGGGGGGGATCAAGAGACCCAGTACTTC
>TRBV7-9|TRBJ2-1|NA|NA
CASSTPGQSSYNEQFF
TGTGCCAGCAGCACACCTGGACAGAGCTCCTACAATGAGCAGTTCTTC
>TRBV28|TRBJ1-5|NA|NA
CASSFVRGRVQPQHF
TGTGCCAGCAGTTTTGTCCGGGGGCGCGTTCAGCCCCAGCATTTT
>TRBV5-4|TRBJ2-5|NA|NA
CASSLRDNEETQYF
TGTGCCAGCAGCCTCCGGGACAACGAAGAGACCCAGTACTTC
>TRBV6-5|TRBJ2-1|NA|NA
CASSYGESYNEQFF
TGTGCCAGCAGTTACGGGGAGTCCTACAATGAGCAGTTCTTC
>TRBV19|TRBJ2-7|NA|NA
CASSISGARHYEQYF
TGTGCCAGTAGTATTTCAGGGGCCCGACACTACGAGCAGTACTTC
>TRBV7-8|TRBJ2-1|NA|TRBD2
CASSLGGSPSNEQFF
TGTGCCAGCAGCTTAGGCGGGAGTCCCAGTAATGAGCAGTTCTTC
>TRBV25-1|TRBJ2-7|NA|TRBD1
CASSPGQGLGTGYEQYF
TGTGCCAGCAGCCCGGGACAGGGGTTGGGGACTGGCTACGAGCAGTACTTC
>TRBV7-2|TRBJ2-7|once|NA
CASSFRREQYF
TGTGCCAGCAGCTTTCGGAGGGAGCAGTACTTC
>TRBV28|TRBJ1-2|NA|NA
CASSPSATVNGYTF
TGTGCCAGCAGCCCCTCCGCCACCGTCAATGGCTACACCTTC
>TRBV14|TRBJ2-7|NA|NA
CASSHGNSELYEQYF
TGTGCCAGCAGCCATGGGAACTCTGAGCTCTACGAGCAGTACTTC
>TRBV13|TRBJ2-3|NA|TRBD1
CASSGGQGRTDTQYF
TGTGCCAGCAGCGGGGGACAGGGCCGGACAGATACGCAGTATTTT
>TRBV28|TRBJ2-1|NA|NA
CASSLSAGAGHYNEQFF
TGTGCCAGCAGTTTATCAGCCGGGGCGGGTCACTACAATGAGCAGTTCTTC
>TRBV27|TRBJ2-3|once|TRBD2
CASSPGLAATDTQYF
TGTGCCAGCAGTCCCGGACTAGCGGCCACAGATACGCAGTATTTT
>TRBV20-1|TRBJ1-1|few|NA
CSARDSTEAFF
TGCAGTGCTAGAGACAGCACTGAAGCTTTCTTT
>TRBV29-1|TRBJ2-7|once|NA
CSVRAGTYEQYF
TGCAGCGTCCGGGCCGGGACCTACGAGCAGTACTTC
>TRBV28|TRBJ1-2|NA|TRBD1
CASSPSGTEGGYTF
TGTGCCAGCAGTCCCTCCGGGACAGAGGGTGGCTACACCTTC
>TRBV28|TRBJ1-2|NA|NA
CASSSQGYDGYTF
TGTGCCAGCAGTTCCCAGGGGTACGATGGCTACACCTTC